This TCR beta chain was sequenced during a study of shared clonotypes between healthy human individuals. Genomic DNA of each subset was evenly split across several immunoSEQ plates. Replicate PCRs were loaded with 250 to 350 ng DNA from unsorted PBMC, about 30,000 T cell genomes. Profiling relied on immunoSEQ multiplex PCR, and the TCRdb table lists in-frame clones only, not all of them. The table records around 440,000 clones, more than 70% of them present only once. The germline CDR1 and CDR2 sequences are MNHEY and SVGAGI. Trimming cost V 0 bases and J 0 bases, with 6 bases left between them. CDR3 length: 15 amino acids. Donation came from healthy HIV-negative adults that had no recent acute infections or vaccinations.

V is TRBV6-5 and J is TRBJ1-3; D gene ambiguous. The sequenced material came from PBMCs. This clonotype was obtained from a woman in her forties in good health. Some clones in this sample may be carry-over from other donors' samples. CDR3 DNA: TGTGCCAGCAGTTACTCGTCGAGCTCTGGAAACACCATATATTTT. Its translation is CASSYSSSSGNTIYF.